This TCR beta chain is from a study of OX40 agonist ivuxolimab in advanced cancers. The CDR3 consists of 15 residues. The junction had 7 bases not matched to a gene; V was cut back by 4 bases and J by 6 bases. The germline V gene has CDR1 SGHKS and CDR2 YYEKEE (reference sequence). This clone was found a few times. This table comes from immunoSEQ multiplex PCR, and its TCRdb copy is limited to in-frame clones, with some not included. The sample holds about 49,000 clones, around 79% seen once. This clonotype originated in an adult with an advanced solid tumor such as melanoma, head and neck, liver or kidney cancer. The chain has TRBV5-5 and TRBJ2-2; TRBD1 matches at 9 bases. This specimen consisted of CD4+ or CD8+ T cells sorted from blood, obtained in a trial of the OX40 agonist ivuxolimab. CDR3 sequence: CASSLNRGLAGELFF. For the CDR3, the DNA is TGTGCCAGCAGCCTTAACAGGGGGCTCGCCGGGGAGCTGTTTTTT.